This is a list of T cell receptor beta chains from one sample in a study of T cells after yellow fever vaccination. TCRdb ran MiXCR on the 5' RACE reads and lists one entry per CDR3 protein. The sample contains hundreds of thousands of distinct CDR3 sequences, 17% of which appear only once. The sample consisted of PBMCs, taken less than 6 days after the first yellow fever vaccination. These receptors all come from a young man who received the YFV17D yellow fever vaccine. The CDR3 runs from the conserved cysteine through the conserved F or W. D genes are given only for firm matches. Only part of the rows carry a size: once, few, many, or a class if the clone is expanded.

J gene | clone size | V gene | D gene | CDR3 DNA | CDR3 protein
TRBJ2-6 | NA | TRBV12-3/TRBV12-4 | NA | TGTGCCAGCAGTTCCTCGGGTCTTGGGGCCAACGTCCTGACTTTC | CASSSSGLGANVLTF
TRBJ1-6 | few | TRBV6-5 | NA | TGTGCCAGCAGTTATCAGGCACGGGATTCACCCCTCCACTTT | CASSYQARDSPLHF
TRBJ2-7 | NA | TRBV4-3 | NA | TGCGCCAGCAGCCAAGAATATGTGTCAGGCTGGGGCCACGAGCAGTACTTC | CASSQEYVSGWGHEQYF
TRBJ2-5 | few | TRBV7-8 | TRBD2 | TGTGCCAGCAGCTTTACCGGGACTAGCGGGGCTCCGACCCAGTACTTC | CASSFTGTSGAPTQYF
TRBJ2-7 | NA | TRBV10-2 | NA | TGCGCCAGTTCTAGGCGGGAAACCTACGAGCAGTACTTC | CASSRRETYEQYF
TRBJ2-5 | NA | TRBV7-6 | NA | TGTGCCAGCAGCCGGAGGGGGGGGACGGTGGGATCCGGTAGGCAAGAGACCCAGTACTTC | CASSRRGGTVGSGRQETQYF
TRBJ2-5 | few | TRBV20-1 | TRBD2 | TGCAGTGCTAGAGATATAGCGGGGGGGTTTGAGACCCAGTACTTC | CSARDIAGGFETQYF
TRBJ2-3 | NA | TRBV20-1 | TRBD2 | TGCAGTGCCCTGACTAGCGGGGAGGATACGCAGTATTTT | CSALTSGEDTQYF
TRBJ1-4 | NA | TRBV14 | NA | TGTGCCAGCAGCCGGCAGGGGACCGCTAATGAAAAACTGTTTTTT | CASSRQGTANEKLFF
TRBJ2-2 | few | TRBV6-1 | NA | TGTGCCAGCAGTGTGGACAGACACACCGGGGAGCTGTTTTTT | CASSVDRHTGELFF
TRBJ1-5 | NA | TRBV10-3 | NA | TGTGCCATCACGGAACAGTTCAATCAGCCCCAGCATTTT | CAITEQFNQPQHF
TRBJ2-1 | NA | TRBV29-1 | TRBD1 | TGCAGCGTCACGAGACAGGGGACCCTCCACAATGAGCAGTTCTTC | CSVTRQGTLHNEQFF
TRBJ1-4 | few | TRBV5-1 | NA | TGCGCCAGCAGCTTGGAGCTGCTGGGTGAGGGGTCGGGTGAAAAACTGTTTTTT | CASSLELLGEGSGEKLFF
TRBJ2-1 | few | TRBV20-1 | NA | TGCAGTGCTGCACTACGGGGGCCGCGGGGGAATGAGCAGTTCTTC | CSAALRGPRGNEQFF
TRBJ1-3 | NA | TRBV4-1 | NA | TGCGCCAGCAGGTACAGGAATTTCTCTGGAAACACCATATATTTT | CASRYRNFSGNTIYF
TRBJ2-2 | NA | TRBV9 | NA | TGTGCCAGCAGCGTAGCGGGCGGCTTCACCGGGGAGCTGTTTTTT | CASSVAGGFTGELFF